The 20 T cell receptor beta chains below all came from one sample that was sequenced in a study of T cells in Graves' hyperthyroidism and ophthalmopathy. Authors of the study amplified TCR beta CDR3 regions from RNA transcripts. The HTBI set primed first-round TCR CDR3 RT-PCR. MiXCR, run by TCRdb on the multiplex PCR reads, gives a single entry per CDR3 protein. The sample consists of approximately 600,000 distinct CDR3 sequences, 16% of them appearing once. The source material was blood. The receptor source for this set is a woman aged 30 to 39 with Graves' hyperthyroidism.

The rearrangement links TRBV9 to TRBJ2-2; TRBD1 aligns across 7 bases. Trimming took 4 bases from V and 0 from J; bases not matched to a gene: 15. The germline CDR1 and CDR2 sequences are SGDLS and YYNGEE. This CDR3 has 19 residues. The CDR3 region has the DNA TGTGCCAGCAGCCTACGACCCGGACAGGATGGCGCGAACACCGGGGAGCTGTTTTTT. Its protein product is CASSLRPGQDGANTGELFF.

This clonotype was seen a handful of times. The chain has TRBV5-1 and TRBJ1-1; D not resolved. The CDR3 has 12 residues. CDR1 and CDR2 from the germline V gene are SGHRS and YFSETQ. V lost 5 bases and J 5 bases, leaving 10 bases between the germline ends. The CDR3 here is CASRERETEAFF. In DNA, the CDR3 is TGCGCCAGCAGGGAAAGAGAAACTGAAGCTTTCTTT.

This clonotype was detected ten times or more. This chain uses TRBV18 with TRBJ2-1; D ambiguous. The germline CDR1 and CDR2 sequences are KGHSH and LQKENI. This CDR3 spans 12 amino acids. The germline V and J ends were trimmed by 2 bases and 8 bases, with 7 bases remaining between them. The CDR3 protein is CASSPSSHEQFF. The CDR3 DNA sequence: TGTGCCAGCTCACCAAGCTCGCATGAGCAGTTCTTC. Complete variable domain (other parts from reference TRBV18 and TRBJ2-1): NAGVMQNPRHLVRRRGQEARLRCSPMKGHSHVYWYRQLPEEGLKFMVYLQKENIIDESGMPKERFSAEFPKEGPSILRIQQVVRGDSAAYFCASSPSSHEQFFGPGTRLTVL.

This clonotype has at least ten counts. The J gene is TRBJ2-1, the V gene TRBV10-1; TRBD2 aligns across 7 bases. Germline V gene lookup returns CDR1 WNHNN and CDR2 SYGVQD (reference sequence). The V gene end was trimmed by 2 bases and the J gene end by 8 bases; junction bases not matched to a gene: 6. The CDR3 has 14 amino acids. CDR3 protein: CASSEGGRVDEQFF. In DNA form, the CDR3 reads TGCGCCAGCAGTGAGGGCGGGAGAGTCGATGAGCAGTTCTTC.

This clonotype was found many times. V and J are TRBV28 and TRBJ2-1; D remains ambiguous. Germline V gene lookup returns CDR1 MDHEN and CDR2 SYDVKM. The CDR3 runs to 13 residues. The V end lost 4 bases, the J end lost 6 bases, and 10 bases lay between the germline ends. CDR3 in DNA: TGTGCCAGCAGTTATAACAGACTCAATGAGCAGTTCTTC. Amino acid sequence: CASSYNRLNEQFF.

Many counts were recorded for this clonotype. This sequence joins TRBV2 and TRBJ1-2; D unclear. Germline CDR1 and CDR2: SNHLY and FYNNEI. There are 13 residues in the CDR3. V lost 4 bases and J 4 bases, leaving 10 bases between the germline ends. The CDR3 region is CASSGQISYGYTF. CDR3 DNA sequence: TGTGCCAGCAGTGGGCAGATCTCCTATGGCTACACCTTC.

This clonotype occurred a few times. The rearrangement links TRBV4-3 to TRBJ2-2; no reliable D call. This CDR3 is built from 14 residues. Germline V CDR1 and CDR2: LGHNA, YSLEER. V was trimmed by 0 bases and J by 0 bases, leaving 2 bases between them. This chain's CDR3 is CASSQEANTGELFF. CDR3 nucleotide sequence: TGCGCCAGCAGCCAAGAAGCGAACACCGGGGAGCTGTTTTTT.

The chain employs TRBV9 and TRBJ1-4, with TRBD1 matching 7 bases. Germline V gene sequence: CDR1 SGDLS, CDR2 YYNGEE. The CDR3 consists of 16 residues. V trimming: 4 bases; J trimming: 0 bases; junction bases outside the gene matches: 6. CDR3 nucleotides: TGTGCCAGCAGCAGACAGGGAAGAGCAACTAATGAAAAACTGTTTTTT. Translated: CASSRQGRATNEKLFF. Combining the CDR3 with reference TRBV9 and TRBJ1-4 gives the whole variable domain DSGVTQTPKHLITATGQRVTLRCSPRSGDLSVYWYQQSLDQGLQFLIQYYNGEERAKGNILERFSAQQFPDLHSELNLSSLELGDSALYFCASSRQGRATNEKLFFGSGTQLSVL.

The chain links TRBV28 to TRBJ2-1, with D uncertain. Per germline, CDR1 MDHEN and CDR2 SYDVKM. V was cut by 6 bases and J by 7 bases, with 10 bases left in between. The CDR3 sequence is 12 residues long. The CDR3: CASSAIKNEQFF. DNA for the CDR3: TGTGCCAGCAGCGCTATTAAGAATGAGCAGTTCTTC.

This clonotype was seen repeatedly, ten times or more. V is TRBV3-1 and J is TRBJ1-4, with 10 nucleotides matching TRBD1. Per germline, CDR1 LGHDT and CDR2 YNNKEL (reference sequence). V dropped 3 bases and J dropped 4; count of bases not matched to a gene: 8. There are 17 residues in the CDR3. DNA of the CDR3: TGTGCCAGCAGCCAGGGACAGGGGACAGTTATTAATGAAAAACTGTTTTTT. Its protein product is CASSQGQGTVINEKLFF.

This clonotype was found many times. The chain uses TRBV3-1 and TRBJ2-7, with a weak D call TRBD1 (6 bases). The CDR3 is 13 amino acids. Trimming took off 4 bases at V and 7 bases at J, with 14 bases between the two ends. Germline assignment: CDR1 LGHDT and CDR2 YNNKEL (reference sequence). CDR3 loop: CASSRRGSGEQYF. The CDR3 DNA reads TGTGCCAGCAGCCGCAGGGGATCCGGTGAGCAGTACTTC.

V and J are TRBV20-1 and TRBJ2-3; D is perhaps TRBD2 (5 bases). This CDR3 has 15 residues. V lost 0 bases to trimming and J lost 6 bases, with 16 bases between them. From germline, CDR1 is DFQATT and CDR2 SNEGSKA (reference sequence). CDR3 in DNA: TGCAGTGCTAGAGATCTTCTAGCTGCTGAGGATACGCAGTATTTT. Protein product: CSARDLLAAEDTQYF.

In this sample, this clonotype turned up many times. The J gene is TRBJ2-1, the V gene TRBV18; D perhaps matches TRBD2 (7 bases). Trimming removed 0 bases at V and 12 bases at J, with 15 bases between. Germline loops: CDR1 KGHSH, CDR2 LQKENI. The CDR3 runs 14 residues. The CDR3 loop is CASSPPIGGLGQFF. The CDR3 DNA reads as TGTGCCAGCTCACCACCGATCGGGGGGCTAGGGCAGTTCTTC.

This chain connects TRBV2 to TRBJ2-1, with 7 bases aligning to TRBD2. Germline V lookup: CDR1 SNHLY, CDR2 FYNNEI. This CDR3 comprises 18 residues. Unmatched junction bases numbered 19, after V lost 3 bases and J lost 8 bases. The CDR3 loop reads CASSDIMRWEGKYYEQFF. The CDR3 coding sequence is TGTGCCAGCAGTGATATCATGAGGTGGGAGGGGAAATACTATGAGCAGTTCTTC.

The CDR3 loop is CASSLPGQHTGELFF. The CDR3 bases are TGCGCCAGCAGCTTACCGGGACAGCACACCGGGGAGCTGTTTTTT. V is TRBV5-1 and J is TRBJ2-2; 7 bases match TRBD1. This CDR3 comprises 15 residues. Germline V gene sequence: CDR1 SGHRS, CDR2 YFSETQ. V lost 2 bases to trimming and J lost 3 bases; unmatched junction nucleotides: 4.

At least ten counts were recorded for this clonotype. V is TRBV11-2 and J is TRBJ2-1; D remains unclear. V was clipped by 2 bases and J by 7 bases, with 6 bases between them. The CDR3 is 12 amino acids. The germline gives CDR1 SGHAT, CDR2 FQNNGV. The CDR3 region is CASSLIPNEQFF. CDR3 sequence (DNA): TGTGCCAGCAGCTTAATACCAAATGAGCAGTTCTTC.

The chain employs TRBV7-9 and TRBJ2-1; 9 nucleotides agree with TRBD1. The CDR3 loop spans 16 amino acids. V was pared by 1 base and J by 8 bases, with 9 bases of the junction left unmatched. Germline values: CDR1 SEHNR, CDR2 FQNEAQ (reference sequence). DNA of the CDR3: TGTGCCAGCAGCTTAGTTTTTGGGACAGGGTTTGATGAGCAGTTCTTC. Residues: CASSLVFGTGFDEQFF. Full variable domain (remainder filled in from reference TRBV7-9 and TRBJ2-1): DTGVSQNPRHKITKRGQNVTFRCDPISEHNRLYWYRQTLGQGPEFLTYFQNEAQLEKSRLLSDRFSAERPKGSFSTLEIQRTEQGDSAMYLCASSLVFGTGFDEQFFGPGTRLTVL.

This clonotype appeared many times. CDR3 in amino acids: CASSLDRVPGEQYF. The CDR3 DNA reads as TGCGCCAGCAGCTTGGACAGGGTGCCAGGGGAGCAGTACTTC. This chain connects TRBV5-1 to TRBJ2-7, with TRBD1 as a possible D gene (6 bases). The V end lost 0 bases, the J end lost 7 bases, and 14 bases lay between the germline ends. From germline, CDR1 is SGHRS and CDR2 YFSETQ. This CDR3 region has 14 residues. The complete variable domain, with remaining parts taken from reference TRBV5-1 and TRBJ2-7, reads KAGVTQTPRYLIKTRGQQVTLSCSPISGHRSVSWYQQTPGQGLQFLFEYFSETQRNKGNFPGRFSGRQFSNSRSEMNVSTLELGDSALYLCASSLDRVPGEQYFGPGTRLTVT.

This clonotype has at least ten counts. J is TRBJ2-3 and V is TRBV11-1; a weak D match, TRBD2 (6 bases). The V end was cut by 3 bases, the J end by 1 base, with 11 bases between. The CDR3 is 15 amino acids. The germline gives CDR1 SGHAT, CDR2 FQDESV (reference sequence). The CDR3 spells CASSLTRGRTDTQYF. The CDR3 bases are TGTGCCAGCAGCTTGACTAGAGGTCGCACAGATACGCAGTATTTT.

On this clonotype: This may arise from a read error, as a much more abundant clone is one base away. This chain links TRBV27 with TRBJ1-5; a possible D gene is TRBD1 (6 bases). The CDR3 totals 14 residues. Germline lookup yields CDR1 MNHEY and CDR2 SMNVEV (reference sequence). The CDR3: CASSSLQGNQAQHF. CDR3 DNA sequence: TGTGCCAGCAGTTCTTTACAGGGCAATCAGGCCCAGCATTTT.